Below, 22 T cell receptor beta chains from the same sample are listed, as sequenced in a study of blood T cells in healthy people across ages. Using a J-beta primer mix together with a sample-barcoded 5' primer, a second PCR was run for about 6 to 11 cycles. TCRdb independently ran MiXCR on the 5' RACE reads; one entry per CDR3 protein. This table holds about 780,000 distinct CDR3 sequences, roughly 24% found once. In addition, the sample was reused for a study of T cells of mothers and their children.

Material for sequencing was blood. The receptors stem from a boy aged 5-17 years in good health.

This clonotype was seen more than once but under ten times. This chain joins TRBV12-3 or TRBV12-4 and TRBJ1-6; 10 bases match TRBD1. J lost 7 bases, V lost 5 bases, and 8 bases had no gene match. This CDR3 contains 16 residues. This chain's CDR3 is CASSTWPGQGNSPLHF. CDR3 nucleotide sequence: TGTGCCAGCAGTACCTGGCCGGGACAGGGGAATTCACCCCTCCACTTT.

The CDR3 region is CASSRGGDTGELFF. The CDR3 nucleotides read TGCGCCAGCAGCCGGGGGGGCGACACCGGGGAGCTGTTTTTT. The rearrangement joins TRBV4-1 to TRBJ2-2, with a weak D call TRBD2 (7 bases). Germline-derived CDR1 and CDR2 are MGHRA and YSYEKL. Trimming removed 4 bases at V and 3 bases at J, with 9 bases between. The CDR3 has 14 amino acids.

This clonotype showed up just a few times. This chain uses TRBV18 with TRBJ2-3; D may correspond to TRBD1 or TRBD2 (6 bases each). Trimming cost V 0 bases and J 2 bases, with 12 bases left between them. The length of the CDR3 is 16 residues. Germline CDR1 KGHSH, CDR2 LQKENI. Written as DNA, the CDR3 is TGTGCCAGCTCACCACCGGCGGGGACAACCACAGATACGCAGTATTTT. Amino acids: CASSPPAGTTTDTQYF.

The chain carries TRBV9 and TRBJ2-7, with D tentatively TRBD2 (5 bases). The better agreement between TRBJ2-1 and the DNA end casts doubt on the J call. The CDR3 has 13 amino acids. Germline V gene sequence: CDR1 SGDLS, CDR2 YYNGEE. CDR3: CASSVLLGHEQFF. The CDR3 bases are TGTGCCAGCAGCGTACTACTAGGCCATGAGCAGTTCTTC.

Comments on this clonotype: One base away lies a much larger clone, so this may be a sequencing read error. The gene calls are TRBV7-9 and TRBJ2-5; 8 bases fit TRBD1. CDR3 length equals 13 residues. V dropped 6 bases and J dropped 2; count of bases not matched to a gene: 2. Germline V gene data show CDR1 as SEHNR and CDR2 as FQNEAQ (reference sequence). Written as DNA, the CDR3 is TGTGCCAGCAGATGGACAGGGCAAGAGACCCAGTACTTC. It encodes CASRWTGQETQYF.

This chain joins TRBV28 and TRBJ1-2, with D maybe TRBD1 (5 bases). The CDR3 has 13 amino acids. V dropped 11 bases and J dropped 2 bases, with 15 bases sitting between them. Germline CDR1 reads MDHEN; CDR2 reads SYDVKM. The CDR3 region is CAARPRGNYGYTF. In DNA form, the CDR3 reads TGTGCCGCCCGGCCACGGGGCAACTATGGCTACACCTTC.

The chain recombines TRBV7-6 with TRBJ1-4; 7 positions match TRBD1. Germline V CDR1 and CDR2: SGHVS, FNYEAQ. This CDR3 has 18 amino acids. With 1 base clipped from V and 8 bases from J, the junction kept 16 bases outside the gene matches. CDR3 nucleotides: TGTGCCAGCAGCTTAGAAGCTACAGGGGAGGGGGGTTTCGAAAAACTGTTTTTT. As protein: CASSLEATGEGGFEKLFF.

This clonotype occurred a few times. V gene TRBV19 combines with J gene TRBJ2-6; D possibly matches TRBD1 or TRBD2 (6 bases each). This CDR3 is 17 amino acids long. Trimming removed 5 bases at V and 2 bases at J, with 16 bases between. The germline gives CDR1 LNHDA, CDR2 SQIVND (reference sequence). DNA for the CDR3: TGTGCCAGTAGTCGCCCGGGGGCAGGGGCTGGGGCCAACGTCCTGACTTTC. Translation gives CASSRPGAGAGANVLTF. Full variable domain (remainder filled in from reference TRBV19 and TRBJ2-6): DGGITQSPKYLFRKEGQNVTLSCEQNLNHDAMYWYRQDPGQGLRLIYYSQIVNDFQKGDIAEGYSVSREKKESFPLTVTSAQKNPTAFYLCASSRPGAGAGANVLTFGAGSRLTVL.

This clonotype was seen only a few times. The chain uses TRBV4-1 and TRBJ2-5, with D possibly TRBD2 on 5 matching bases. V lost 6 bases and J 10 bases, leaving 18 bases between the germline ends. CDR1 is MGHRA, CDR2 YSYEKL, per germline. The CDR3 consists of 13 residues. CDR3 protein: CASSRRHSRDQYF. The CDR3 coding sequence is TGCGCCAGCAGTCGGAGGCACTCCCGGGACCAGTACTTC.

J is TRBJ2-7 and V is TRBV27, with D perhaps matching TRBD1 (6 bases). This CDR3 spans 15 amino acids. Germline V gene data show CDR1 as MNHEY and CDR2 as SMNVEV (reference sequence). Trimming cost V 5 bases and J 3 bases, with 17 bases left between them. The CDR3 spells CASSLRGGGLYEQYF. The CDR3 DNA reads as TGTGCCAGCAGTCTTCGTGGGGGCGGCCTCTACGAGCAGTACTTC.

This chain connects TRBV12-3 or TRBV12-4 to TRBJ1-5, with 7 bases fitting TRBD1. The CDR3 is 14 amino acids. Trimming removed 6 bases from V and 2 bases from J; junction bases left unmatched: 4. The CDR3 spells CASRQGLGNQPQHF. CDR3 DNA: TGTGCCAGCAGACAGGGGTTGGGCAATCAGCCCCAGCATTTT.

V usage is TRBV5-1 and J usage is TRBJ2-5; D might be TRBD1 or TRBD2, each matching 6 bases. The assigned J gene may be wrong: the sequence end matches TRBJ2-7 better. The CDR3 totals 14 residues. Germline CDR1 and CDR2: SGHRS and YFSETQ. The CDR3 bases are TGCGCCAGCACCCATGGGGGCGGGACCTACGAGCAGTACTTC. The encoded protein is CASTHGGGTYEQYF.

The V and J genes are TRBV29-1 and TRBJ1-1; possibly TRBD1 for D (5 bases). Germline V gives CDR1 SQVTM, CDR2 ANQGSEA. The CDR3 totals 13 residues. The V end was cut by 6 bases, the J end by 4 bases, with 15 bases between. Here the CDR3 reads CSVPQGIGTEAFF. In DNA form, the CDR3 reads TGCAGCGTGCCCCAGGGAATAGGCACTGAAGCTTTCTTT.

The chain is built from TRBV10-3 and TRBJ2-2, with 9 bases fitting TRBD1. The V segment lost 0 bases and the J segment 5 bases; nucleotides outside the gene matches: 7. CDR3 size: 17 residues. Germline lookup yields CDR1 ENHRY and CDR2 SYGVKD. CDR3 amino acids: CAISESPGQGGTGELFF. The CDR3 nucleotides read TGTGCCATCAGTGAGTCTCCGGGACAGGGTGGTACCGGGGAGCTGTTTTTT.

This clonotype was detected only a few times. The CDR3 is CASKAEETQYF. The DNA for the CDR3 is TGTGCCAGCAAGGCGGAGGAGACCCAGTACTTC. The chain links TRBV2 to TRBJ2-5; D gene uncertain. V shed 7 bases and J shed 5 bases, with 8 bases lying between them. CDR3 length equals 11 residues. Germline V CDR1 and CDR2: SNHLY, FYNNEI.

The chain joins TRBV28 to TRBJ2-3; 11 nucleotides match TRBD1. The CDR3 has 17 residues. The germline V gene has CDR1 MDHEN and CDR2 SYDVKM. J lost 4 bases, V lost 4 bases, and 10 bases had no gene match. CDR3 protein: CASSWVTGTGGSDTQYF. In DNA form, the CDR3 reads TGTGCCAGCAGTTGGGTAACCGGGACAGGGGGTTCAGATACGCAGTATTTT.

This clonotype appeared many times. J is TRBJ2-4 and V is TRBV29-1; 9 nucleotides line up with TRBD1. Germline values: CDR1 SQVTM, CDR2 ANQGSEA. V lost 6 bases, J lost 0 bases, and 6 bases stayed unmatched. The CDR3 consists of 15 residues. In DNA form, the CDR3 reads TGCAGCGTCGCGGGACAGGGCCTAGCCAAAAACATTCAGTACTTC. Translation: CSVAGQGLAKNIQYF.

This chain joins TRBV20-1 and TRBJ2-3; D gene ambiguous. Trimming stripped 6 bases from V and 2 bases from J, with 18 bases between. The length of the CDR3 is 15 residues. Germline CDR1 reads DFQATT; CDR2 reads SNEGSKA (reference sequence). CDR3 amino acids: CSAVGFTWDTDTQYF. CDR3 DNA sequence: TGCAGTGCCGTGGGCTTCACCTGGGACACAGATACGCAGTATTTT.

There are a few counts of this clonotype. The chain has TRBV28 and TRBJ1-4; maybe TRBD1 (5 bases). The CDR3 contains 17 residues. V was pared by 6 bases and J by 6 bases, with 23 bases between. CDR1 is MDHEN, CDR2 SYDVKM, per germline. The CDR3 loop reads CASSLGGGGRGYEKLFF. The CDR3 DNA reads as TGTGCCAGCAGCCTCGGTGGCGGGGGACGGGGGTATGAAAAACTGTTTTTT.

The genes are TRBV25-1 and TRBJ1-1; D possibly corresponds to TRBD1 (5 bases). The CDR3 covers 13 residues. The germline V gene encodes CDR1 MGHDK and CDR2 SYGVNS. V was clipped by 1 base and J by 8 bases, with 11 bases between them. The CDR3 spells CASSESGGPEAFF. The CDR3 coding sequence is TGTGCCAGCAGTGAATCGGGGGGACCCGAAGCTTTCTTT.

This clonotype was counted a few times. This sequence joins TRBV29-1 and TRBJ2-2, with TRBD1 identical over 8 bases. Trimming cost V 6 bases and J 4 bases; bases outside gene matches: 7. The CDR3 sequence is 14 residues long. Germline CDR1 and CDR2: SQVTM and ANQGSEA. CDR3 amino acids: CSVAGGRGTGELFF. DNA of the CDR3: TGCAGCGTCGCAGGGGGCCGAGGCACCGGGGAGCTGTTTTTT.

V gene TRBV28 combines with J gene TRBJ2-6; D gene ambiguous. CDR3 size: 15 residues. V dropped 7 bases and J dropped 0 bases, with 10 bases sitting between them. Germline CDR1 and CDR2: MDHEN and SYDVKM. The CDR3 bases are TGTGCCAGCACTTCCGGTAGCTCTGGGGCCAACGTCCTGACTTTC. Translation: CASTSGSSGANVLTF. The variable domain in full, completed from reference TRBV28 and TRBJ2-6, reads DVKVTQSSRYLVKRTGEKVFLECVQDMDHENMFWYRQDPGLGLRLIYFSYDVKMKEKGDIPEGYSVSREKKERFSLILESASTNQTSMYLCASTSGSSGANVLTFGAGSRLTVL.